This passage covers 18 T cell receptor beta chains from one sample sequenced in a study of blood T cell repertoires in COVID-19. Generated by immunoSEQ multiplex PCR, the TCRdb table keeps only in-frame clones and is missing some. The table lists about 110,000 clones, over 75% of them singletons. Sequenced sample: peripheral blood. These receptors were taken from a woman of 80 years or more with acute or convalescent COVID-19.

This clone was counted a single time. The chain couples TRBV7-2 to TRBJ2-3; 13 bases line up with TRBD2. Trimming took 6 bases from V and 3 from J; bases not matched to a gene: 3. CDR3 size: 15 residues. Germline V gene lookup returns CDR1 SGHTA and CDR2 FQGNSA. Here the CDR3 reads CASRILAGGTDTQYF. The CDR3 region has the DNA TGTGCCAGCAGAATACTAGCGGGGGGGACAGATACGCAGTATTTT.

This chain connects TRBV3-1 (or the pseudogene TRBV3-2) to TRBJ2-7; 9 bases match TRBD1. Germline lookup yields CDR1 LGHDT and CDR2 YNNKEL (reference sequence). This CDR3 has 15 residues. V was clipped by 3 bases and J by 0 bases; unmatched bases: 3. CDR3 in DNA: TGTGCCAGCAGCCAGCAGGGACAGGGCTCCTACGAGCAGTACTTC. This sequence encodes CASSQQGQGSYEQYF.

The V call is TRBV19, the J call TRBJ1-2, with 9 bases lining up with TRBD1. CDR1 LNHDA and CDR2 SQIVND come from the germline V gene (reference sequence). The ends lost 6 bases at V and 8 bases at J; junction bases unmatched: 7. The CDR3 length is 13 residues. CDR3 residues: CASSGQGRYGYTF. CDR3 coding DNA: TGTGCCAGTAGCGGACAGGGGAGATACGGCTACACCTTC.

In this sample, this clone turned up once. The chain links TRBV3-1 (or the pseudogene TRBV3-2) to TRBJ1-6; D gene unclear. Germline V gives CDR1 LGHDT, CDR2 YNNKEL (reference sequence). The ends were cut back, 0 bases at V and 9 bases at J, with 6 bases in the middle. CDR3 length: 13 amino acids. CDR3 bases: TGTGCCAGCAGCCAAGATGGGCGTTCACCCCTCCACTTT. This translates into CASSQDGRSPLHF.

J is TRBJ1-2 and V is TRBV6-2 or TRBV6-3; no clear D. The CDR3 loop spans 13 amino acids. Trimming removed 0 bases at V and 8 bases at J, with 10 bases between. Germline lookup yields CDR1 MNHEY and CDR2 SVGEGT. In DNA, the CDR3 is TGTGCCAGCAGTTACTCGGCGGGAAGAGGCTACACCTTC. Translation: CASSYSAGRGYTF.

The rearrangement uses TRBV29-1 and TRBJ1-2; a weak D match, TRBD1 (6 bases). The CDR3 length is 14 residues. The ends were cut back, 3 bases at V and 4 bases at J, with 15 bases in the middle. Germline CDR1 and CDR2: SQVTM and ANQGSEA. CDR3 coding DNA: TGCAGCGTTGATTTAACAGGGACCCTCTATGGCTACACCTTC. This gives the protein CSVDLTGTLYGYTF.

This sequence joins TRBV4-2 and TRBJ2-1; 9 bases line up with TRBD2. In germline, CDR1 is LGHNA, CDR2 YNFKEQ. V shed 3 bases and J 5 bases; nucleotides not matched to a gene: 5. CDR3 size: 15 residues. CDR3 amino acids: CASSQIAGANNEQFF. The DNA of the CDR3 is TGTGCCAGCAGCCAGATAGCGGGGGCTAACAATGAGCAGTTCTTC.

The rearrangement joins TRBV6-5 to TRBJ2-7; D is possibly TRBD2 (7 bases). V lost 0 bases and J lost 6, with 15 bases in between. The CDR3 has 15 residues. Germline values: CDR1 MNHEY, CDR2 SVGAGI. CDR3 coding DNA: TGTGCCAGCAGTTACTCCGAGGGGGGGCTTTTCGAGCAGTACTTC. It codes for CASSYSEGGLFEQYF.

V and J are TRBV15 and TRBJ1-2; D not certain. Between the trimmed V and J ends, which lost 0 bases and 4 bases, there was a span of 18 bases. CDR3 size: 17 residues. CDR1 is LNHNV and CDR2 is YYDKDF in the germline V gene (reference sequence). CDR3 DNA: TGTGCCACCAGCAGAGATCTTATTGGCGGGTCGTCCTATGGCTACACCTTC. Its protein product is CATSRDLIGGSSYGYTF.

The chain couples TRBV19 to TRBJ2-1; tentative D call: TRBD2 (6 bases). V was shortened by 4 bases and J by 3 bases, with 19 bases between the two germline ends. This CDR3 region has 17 residues. The germline CDR1 and CDR2 sequences are LNHDA and SQIVND (reference sequence). CDR3 DNA: TGTGCCAGTAGTACTTACCCCCTAGCGCTCGTCTACAATGAGCAGTTCTTC. This sequence encodes CASSTYPLALVYNEQFF.

V gene TRBV6-5 combines with J gene TRBJ1-6, with a possible D match to TRBD1 (5 bases). CDR1 and CDR2 from the germline V gene are MNHEY and SVGAGI. This CDR3 comprises 15 residues. The V end was cut by 6 bases, the J end by 2 bases, with 11 bases between. The CDR3 loop reads CASRQQGAYNSPLHF. The CDR3 DNA is TGTGCCAGCAGGCAGCAAGGGGCCTATAATTCACCCCTCCACTTT.

The chain links TRBV10-1 to TRBJ2-1, with D perhaps TRBD1 (6 bases). V lost 0 bases, J lost 6 bases, and 9 bases lay in between. Looked up from germline, CDR1 is WNHNN and CDR2 is SYGVQD (reference sequence). This CDR3 region has 14 residues. CDR3 region: CASSESQGINEQFF. CDR3 bases: TGCGCCAGCAGTGAGTCCCAGGGGATCAATGAGCAGTTCTTC.

This clone has just one count. The V gene is TRBV29-1, the J gene TRBJ1-1; weak D call: TRBD1 (6 bases). Trimming removed 6 bases from V and 1 base from J, with 12 bases in between. The CDR3 extends over 13 amino acids. Germline V gene lookup returns CDR1 SQVTM and CDR2 ANQGSEA. CDR3 loop: CSVKGQRNTEAFF. In DNA, the CDR3 is TGCAGCGTGAAAGGACAGAGGAACACTGAAGCTTTCTTT.

V gene TRBV5-8 combines with J gene TRBJ2-2, with TRBD2 matching 12 bases. This CDR3 region has 18 residues. V lost 10 bases to trimming and J lost 7 bases; unmatched junction nucleotides: 20. Per the germline V gene, CDR1 is SGHTS and CDR2 is YDEGEE. The CDR3 loop reads CAGWRTVETSGGDGELFF. As DNA, the CDR3 is TGTGCCGGATGGAGGACTGTCGAGACTAGCGGGGGTGACGGGGAGCTGTTTTTT.

This clone has a single count. This rearrangement joins TRBV24-1 to TRBJ2-3, with 7 bases identical to TRBD1. CDR1 is KGHDR and CDR2 is SFDVKD in the germline V gene. The CDR3 has 15 residues. V was pared by 4 bases and J by 0 bases, with 3 bases of the junction left unmatched. The CDR3, as DNA: TGTGCCACCAGTGACGGGGACAGAAGCACAGATACGCAGTATTTT. It codes for CATSDGDRSTDTQYF.

This chain connects TRBV9 to TRBJ2-7; a possible D gene is TRBD2 (5 bases). Per the germline V gene, CDR1 is SGDLS and CDR2 is YYNGEE. The CDR3 has 15 amino acids. Trimming stripped 2 bases from V and 0 bases from J, with 12 bases between. The CDR3 nucleotides are TGTGCCAGCAGCGTGGACGGGGTCAGCTCCTACGAGCAGTACTTC. This encodes CASSVDGVSSYEQYF.

The J gene is TRBJ2-7, the V gene TRBV7-2, with D perhaps matching TRBD1 (5 bases). In germline, CDR1 is SGHTA, CDR2 FQGNSA. The CDR3 is made up of 14 amino acids. Trimming pared 5 bases from V and 10 bases from J, leaving 21 bases between. CDR3 in DNA: TGTGCCAGCAGCCCCCGGGTAGGACACACCTCTCAGTACTTC. This sequence encodes CASSPRVGHTSQYF.

The rearrangement joins TRBV14 to TRBJ2-7; a weak D match, TRBD1 (6 bases). V was clipped by 4 bases and J by 1 base, with 11 bases between them. The CDR3 sequence is 14 residues long. The germline V gene has CDR1 SGHDN and CDR2 FVKESK. The CDR3 DNA sequence: TGTGCCAGCAGCCTCAACAGGGCTTCCTACGAGCAGTACTTC. Its translation: CASSLNRASYEQYF.